This T cell receptor beta chain comes out of a study of blood T cell repertoires in COVID-19 (dated by TCRdb to 2018 to 2021). With respect to the entire study: Collaborator samples came from the United States, Italy and Spain and covered acute and convalescent phases of COVID-19. Sample metadata almost always included a de-identified subject ID, COVID-19 status, age in years and sex. The material from the prospective study consisted of cDNA or gDNA derived from T cells, B-cell-depleted T cells, or PBMCs. The repertoires were released in a freely available public database intended as a resource for research on the immune response to SARS-CoV-2. HLA class I and class II types, where available, came from metadata supplied by the sample provider rather than from assay-based typing. Deeply sampled blood TCRbeta repertoires from subjects exposed to, actively infected with, or recovered from COVID-19 were included in the dataset. Samples came from the ongoing ImmuneRACE study (first 160 participants) plus 1,254 subjects from 6 global collaborators. Results and caveats for the whole study, not just this receptor: How much clinical and demographic metadata was included differed by source and by participant, and the metadata was provided uncurated.

TCRbeta CDR3 regions were amplified from genomic DNA by means of the immunoSEQ Assay, a bias-controlled multiplex PCR. From the authors' description of their analysis: Nucleated cell counts per sample were estimated from amplification of reference gene primers within the assay. To quantify the absolute abundance of each unique TCRbeta CDR3 rearrangement, sequence reads were collapsed and filtered. For each sample, productive Simpson clonality was calculated as the square root of Simpson's diversity index across productive rearrangements. What TCRdb holds here is the immuneACCESS table cut down to in-frame rearrangements. Part of the clones is not present; checked against another copy, under half of the missing clones reflect an unresolved V gene, and the others are unexplained. Clone size and V and J calls were adopted from that table, with D and trimming inferred from the DNA. The sample table contains around 200,000 clones; only one count was recorded for 80% of them. 4.5% to 7% of the sample comes from the top ten.

As regards this clone: What this receptor recognizes is not known. Per-base quality was not reported, and no clone a single base away is much larger than it. Other DNA sequences from this sample encode an identical CDR3 as well.

Each collaborating institution followed its own protocols to collect whole blood in K2EDTA tubes. For TCRbeta analysis, collaborators shipped samples as frozen whole blood, isolated PBMCs, or DNA extracted from either of those sample types. The source is a woman aged 70-85 years with acute or convalescent COVID-19. The sample taken for sequencing was peripheral blood.

The bases are TGTGCCAGCAGCTCCGGACTAGCGGGTATTACAGATACGCAGTATTTT. It translates as CASSSGLAGITDTQYF. The rearrangement joined TRBV7-8 to TRBJ2-3, and 11 junctional nucleotides match TRBD2. The germline V gene supplies CDR1 SGHVS and CDR2 FQNEAQ. Here V drops 4 bases and J drops 3 bases, and the junction holds 6 bases not matched to any gene. The CDR3 covers 16 residues, taking in both the cysteine and the phenylalanine. This entry keeps only the CDR3 DNA: 48 bases, framed from base 1.